These T cell receptor beta chains were read from a single sample in a study of T-cell reconstitution after alpha-beta-depleted transplantation in children. In TCRdb, the PCR reads were re-called with MiXCR into one record per CDR3 protein. The data show over 450,000 distinct CDR3 sequences, about 10% seen once. This specimen was PBMCs, taken before TCRalphabeta/CD19-depleted stem cell transplant. The receptors stem from a child aged 2-15 years with inherited bone marrow failure, due to receive a stem cell transplant. The CDR3 runs from the conserved cysteine through the conserved F or W. The order of the fields is D gene, clone size, V gene, J gene, CDR3 DNA, CDR3 protein. D genes are given only for firm matches. Part of the rows lack a size; the others show once, few, many or a class for expanded clones.

NA,many,TRBV18,TRBJ2-4,TGTGCCAGCTCACCAGGGGGCATTCAGTACTTC,CASSPGGIQYF
NA,NA,TRBV24-1,TRBJ2-1,TGTGCCACCAGTGACCATCCTTACAGTGGGCAGTTCTTC,CATSDHPYSGQFF
TRBD1,many,TRBV5-1,TRBJ2-7,TGCGCCAGCAGCTTGGGTGACAGGGACGAGCAGTACTTC,CASSLGDRDEQYF
NA,many,TRBV15,TRBJ2-3,TGTGCCACCAGCAGAGACGGGGGGCTGAGCACAGATACGCAGTATTTT,CATSRDGGLSTDTQYF
TRBD2,many,TRBV12-3/TRBV12-4,TRBJ2-7,TGTGCCAGCAGTTTAGTTGGGGGGGGCGAGCAGTACTTC,CASSLVGGGEQYF
NA,few,TRBV7-6,TRBJ2-7,TGTGCCAGCAGCTTAGGGGCAGGTCCTAACGAGCAGTACTTC,CASSLGAGPNEQYF
TRBD2,few,TRBV29-1,TRBJ2-1,TGCAGCGTTGGGTGGGGGGGTCTAAATGAGCAGTTCTTC,CSVGWGGLNEQFF
TRBD2,many,TRBV29-1,TRBJ2-1,TGCAGCGTTTGGGCCGGGCTAGCGGGAGATCACGATGAGCAGTTCTTC,CSVWAGLAGDHDEQFF
NA,many,TRBV4-1,TRBJ2-7,TGCGCCAGCAGCCAACTACCCGACGGTACCTACGAGCAGTACTTC,CASSQLPDGTYEQYF
NA,many,TRBV24-1,TRBJ1-5,TGTGCCACCAGTGATGCCGCGGACATGGCCTTTGATCAGCCCCAGCATTTT,CATSDAADMAFDQPQHF
TRBD2,few,TRBV20-1,TRBJ2-5,TGCTGTGCTAGAGATCGTACATGGGGGGGGAGACAAGAGACCCAGTACTTC,CCARDRTWGGRQETQYF
TRBD2,few,TRBV10-3,TRBJ2-7,TGTGCCATCAGTGAGCGCGGACTAGCCGCCTACGAGCAGTACTTC,CAISERGLAAYEQYF
NA,many,TRBV27,TRBJ2-2,TGTGCCAGCAGCCCTACTAGGGTGGCGGGGGAGCTGTTTTTT,CASSPTRVAGELFF
TRBD2,many,TRBV7-2,TRBJ2-1,TGTGCCAGCAGCTTGGGGACTAGTCCTAACAATGAGCAGTTCTTC,CASSLGTSPNNEQFF
TRBD1,many,TRBV30,TRBJ2-5,TGTGCCTGGAGTGGGGGACAGGGGACAGAGACCCAGTACTTC,CAWSGGQGTETQYF
NA,many,TRBV7-9,TRBJ2-5,TGTGCCAGCAGCTCGGGGGTCAGCCAAGAGACCCAGTACTTC,CASSSGVSQETQYF
NA,NA,TRBV5-1,TRBJ2-5,TGCGCCACCAGGACCGAATCGGAGACCCAGTACTTC,CATRTESETQYF
NA,few,TRBV19,TRBJ2-2,TGTGCCAGTAGTATCAGGGGGGCAACCGGGGAGCTGTTTTTT,CASSIRGATGELFF
TRBD1,NA,TRBV20-1,TRBJ1-5,TGCAGTGCTAGACCGACAGGGGGCAATCAGCCCCAGCATTTT,CSARPTGGNQPQHF
TRBD1,many,TRBV6-1,TRBJ2-2,TGTGCCAGCAACAACGGACAGGGGCTGAACACCGGGGAGCTGTTTTTT,CASNNGQGLNTGELFF
TRBD1,NA,TRBV3-1,TRBJ2-1,TGTGCCAGCAGCCAAGTTACCGACAGGGGGCTAAAGGGTGAGCAGTTCTTC,CASSQVTDRGLKGEQFF
TRBD1,many,TRBV4-1,TRBJ2-5,TGCGCCAGCAGCCAAGCCCCGGGACAGGGGGAGACCCAGTACTTC,CASSQAPGQGETQYF
NA,many,TRBV2,TRBJ1-5,TGTGCCAGCAGTGTCGGCAGAAGCAATCAGCCCCAGCATTTT,CASSVGRSNQPQHF
NA,many,TRBV20-1,TRBJ2-5,TGCAGTGGGAACAGTTACGATCAAGAGACCCAGTACTTC,CSGNSYDQETQYF
NA,few,TRBV10-3,TRBJ2-1,TGTGCCATCAGTGAAAAACAGGGACTCTCCTACAATGAGCAGTTCTTC,CAISEKQGLSYNEQFF
NA,few,TRBV28,TRBJ1-4,TGTGCCAGCAACCCTAGGCCGCCAGGGAGTGAAAAACTGTTTTTT,CASNPRPPGSEKLFF
NA,many,TRBV24-1,TRBJ2-2,TGTGCCACCAGTGATTTTCCTAGGCAGGGCGGGGAGCTGTTTTTT,CATSDFPRQGGELFF
TRBD2,many,TRBV6-4,TRBJ2-1,TGTGCCAGCAGTCCCCCTTTGGGGACTAGCGGCGGAAGGAAGTACAATGAGCAGTTCTTC,CASSPPLGTSGGRKYNEQFF
NA,many,TRBV23-1,TRBJ1-5,TGCGCCAGCAGGGACAGTCCCTTTCCCCAGCATTTT,CASRDSPFPQHF